This T cell receptor (beta chain) comes out of a study of T cells expressing NK-cell markers. TCRdb re-called the 5' RACE reads and catalogs CDR3 proteins one per entry, DNA excluded. The sample table sets out 400,000 or so distinct CDR3 sequences. The CDR3 runs 15 residues. Germline CDR1 MNHEY, CDR2 SMNVEV (reference sequence). Source material: blood T cells: a sorted CD56 or NKG2C T cell subset, CD4+ or CD8+ T cells, or bulk PBMC T cells (not recorded which). The clonotype originates from a woman aged 45-65 years in good health. V and J are TRBV27 and TRBJ2-1; the TRBD1 assignment by TCRdb is unverifiable without DNA. CDR3 sequence: CASSSNRDRGSAQFF.